The table lists the clone carrying this T cell receptor beta chain with many counts. The antigen remains undetermined. This entry belongs to a study of T cell repertoires in cytomegalovirus infection. About the research overall: In public TCR beta signatures, there were indications of both CMV infection and matching HLA type.

Germline V gene lookup returns CDR1 SGHTA and CDR2 FQGTGA. CDR3 length: 13 amino acids. V was cut by 5 bases and J by 7 bases, with 12 bases left in between. A single record per CDR3 protein comes from TCRdb applying MiXCR to the reads. The sample has approximately 500,000 distinct CDR3 sequences; over 9% are singletons. Study-level results: Clonotypes of TCR beta that were HLA-C-restricted and CMV-specific dominated the ex vivo response. Adding up the frequency of public TCR beta families identified people who carried CMV plus the relevant HLA.

The TCR was taken from a human donor in good health (CMV status not recorded). Some clones in this sample may be carry-over from other donors' samples. The genes are TRBV7-3 and TRBJ2-1; no reliable D call. The sample consisted of PBMCs. The chain's CDR3 is CASSPLGANEQFF. CDR3 DNA sequence: TGTGCCAGCAGCCCGCTTGGAGCAAATGAGCAGTTCTTC.